What follows describes a single TCR beta chain. The source of the sample is a study of shared clonotypes between healthy human individuals. TCRdb keeps only in-frame clones here, not all; method: immunoSEQ multiplex PCR. The table shows roughly 110,000 clones, with 65% to 75% occurring only once. The CDR3 spans 16 residues. V was trimmed by 2 bases and J by 5 bases, leaving 15 bases between them. Per germline, CDR1 WNHNN and CDR2 SYGVQD (reference sequence). The clonotype comes from a woman under 40 in good health. Sequenced material: memory CD8+ T cells sorted from blood. Subset described: CD45RO+ cells pooled with CCR7-negative TemRA cells. The V call is TRBV10-1, the J call TRBJ2-2; tentatively, D is TRBD2 (6 bases). CDR3 region: CASSESTGRATGELFF. CDR3 nucleotide sequence: TGCGCCAGCAGTGAGAGTACCGGGAGAGCAACCGGGGAGCTGTTTTTT.